A single TCR beta chain is shown here with its context. The record originates from a study of control samples from healthy donors and cancer patients. Repertoires were generated with immunoSEQ multiplex PCR, while TCRdb's copy carries only in-frame clones and drops some. The sample shows about 150,000 clones, over 90% of them seen only once. The ends were cut back, 2 bases at V and 4 bases at J, with 17 bases in the middle. Germline V gene sequence: CDR1 ENHRY, CDR2 SYGVKD. The CDR3 spans 17 residues. The chain employs TRBV10-3 and TRBJ1-4; no reliable D call. The origin of this receptor is a middle-aged man in good health. The source material was blood. The CDR3 loop is CAISEPSGLGFNEKLFF. The CDR3 DNA reads TGTGCCATCAGTGAGCCTTCCGGGTTGGGTTTTAATGAAAAACTGTTTTTT.